These T cell receptor beta chains were read from a single sample in a study of regulatory T cells in long-lasting Graves disease. TCRdb analysed the multiplex PCR reads with MiXCR anew, one entry per CDR3 protein. The profile shows roughly 500,000 distinct CDR3 sequences, around 21% of them singletons. Sequenced material: peripheral blood mononuclear cells (PBMCs), taken when the disease was refractory, from a patient treated with antithyroid drugs. These receptors all stem from a female donor with Graves disease. Both conserved end residues are part of each CDR3. A D gene is named only where the DNA matches it firmly. Only some rows state a clone size, as once, few, many or a class for expanded clones.

cdr3_aa: CASSDFEGGRYEQYF
cdr3_nt: TGCGCCAGCAGCGACTTTGAGGGAGGGCGCTACGAGCAGTACTTC
clone_size: few
v_call: TRBV5-1
d_call: TRBD2
j_call: TRBJ2-7

cdr3_aa: CASSSRQGDYEQYF
cdr3_nt: TGTGCCAGCAGCTCTCGACAGGGGGACTACGAGCAGTACTTC
clone_size: many
v_call: TRBV13
d_call: TRBD1
j_call: TRBJ2-7

cdr3_aa: CASSYPLGGDRTEAFF
cdr3_nt: TGTGCCAGCAGTTACCCTCTCGGGGGTGATAGGACTGAAGCTTTCTTT
clone_size: .
v_call: TRBV6-2/TRBV6-3
d_call: .
j_call: TRBJ1-1

cdr3_aa: CASSSGAGEKLFF
cdr3_nt: TGTGCCAGCAGTTCTGGAGCCGGAGAAAAACTGTTTTTT
clone_size: many
v_call: TRBV27
d_call: .
j_call: TRBJ1-4

cdr3_aa: CASSSGTSGRASYEQYF
cdr3_nt: TGTGCCAGCAGCTCCGGGACTAGCGGGAGGGCCTCCTACGAGCAGTACTTC
clone_size: few
v_call: TRBV5-4
d_call: TRBD2
j_call: TRBJ2-7

cdr3_aa: CASSLQWTEQYF
cdr3_nt: TGCGCCAGCAGCTTGCAGTGGACCGAGCAGTACTTC
clone_size: .
v_call: TRBV5-1
d_call: .
j_call: TRBJ2-7

cdr3_aa: CASSQTSGEQYF
cdr3_nt: TGTGCCAGCAGCCAAACTAGCGGGGAGCAGTACTTC
clone_size: once
v_call: TRBV4-2
d_call: TRBD2
j_call: TRBJ2-7

cdr3_aa: CASSPGTIPEQYF
cdr3_nt: TGTGCCAGCAGCCCCGGGACTATCCCCGAGCAGTACTTC
clone_size: many
v_call: TRBV7-2
d_call: TRBD2
j_call: TRBJ2-7

cdr3_aa: CASSPRDRGMLETQYF
cdr3_nt: TGTGCCAGCAGTCCGAGGGACAGGGGGATGTTGGAGACCCAGTACTTC
clone_size: few
v_call: TRBV28
d_call: TRBD1
j_call: TRBJ2-5

cdr3_aa: CAWSGGTNYNEQFF
cdr3_nt: TGTGCCTGGAGTGGCGGGACTAATTACAATGAGCAGTTCTTC
clone_size: .
v_call: TRBV30
d_call: TRBD2
j_call: TRBJ2-1

cdr3_aa: CASSELAGGLGETQYF
cdr3_nt: TGTGCCAGCAGTGAACTAGCGGGAGGGCTCGGTGAGACCCAGTACTTC
clone_size: many
v_call: TRBV2
d_call: TRBD2
j_call: TRBJ2-5

cdr3_aa: CAWRIAGRYNEQFF
cdr3_nt: TGTGCCTGGAGAATAGCGGGAAGGTACAATGAGCAGTTCTTC
clone_size: few
v_call: TRBV30
d_call: TRBD2
j_call: TRBJ2-1

cdr3_aa: CASTTLGGGREQYF
cdr3_nt: TGTGCCAGCACCACCTTGGGGGGGGGACGCGAGCAGTACTTC
clone_size: .
v_call: TRBV7-9
d_call: TRBD2
j_call: TRBJ2-7

cdr3_aa: CASSLIETQYF
cdr3_nt: TGTGCCAGCAGTTTAATCGAGACCCAGTACTTC
clone_size: many
v_call: TRBV28
d_call: .
j_call: TRBJ2-5

cdr3_aa: CASTRDTSNYGYTF
cdr3_nt: TGTGCCAGCACCCGGGACACCTCTAACTATGGCTACACCTTC
clone_size: many
v_call: TRBV2
d_call: .
j_call: TRBJ1-2

cdr3_aa: CASSDTGPDTQYF
cdr3_nt: TGTGCCAGCAGCGATACAGGGCCAGATACGCAGTATTTT
clone_size: once
v_call: TRBV2
d_call: .
j_call: TRBJ2-3

cdr3_aa: CSVRLTGGYEQYF
cdr3_nt: TGCAGCGTTCGACTGACGGGAGGCTACGAGCAGTACTTC
clone_size: few
v_call: TRBV29-1
d_call: TRBD2
j_call: TRBJ2-7

cdr3_aa: CASSWHRGLEQYF
cdr3_nt: TGTGCCAGCAGTTGGCACAGGGGGTTGGAGCAGTACTTC
clone_size: .
v_call: TRBV6-2/TRBV6-3
d_call: TRBD1
j_call: TRBJ2-7

cdr3_aa: CASSSGTDPSYEQYF
cdr3_nt: TGTGCCAGCAGCTCGGGGACAGATCCCTCCTACGAGCAGTACTTC
clone_size: many
v_call: TRBV7-9
d_call: TRBD1
j_call: TRBJ2-7

cdr3_aa: CAITQGAHNEQFF
cdr3_nt: TGTGCCATCACCCAGGGAGCGCACAATGAGCAGTTCTTC
clone_size: .
v_call: TRBV10-3
d_call: .
j_call: TRBJ2-1

cdr3_aa: CSARDRRISYEQYF
cdr3_nt: TGCAGTGCTAGAGATCGGCGGATCTCCTACGAGCAGTACTTC
clone_size: .
v_call: TRBV20-1
d_call: .
j_call: TRBJ2-7

cdr3_aa: CAIRRQGGNTEAFF
cdr3_nt: TGTGCCATCAGGAGACAAGGGGGTAACACTGAAGCTTTCTTT
clone_size: few
v_call: TRBV10-3
d_call: .
j_call: TRBJ1-1

cdr3_aa: CASLKVQGDTEAFF
cdr3_nt: TGTGCCAGCCTAAAGGTGCAGGGGGACACTGAAGCTTTCTTT
clone_size: many
v_call: TRBV7-9
d_call: TRBD1
j_call: TRBJ1-1

cdr3_aa: CASSSNRDAETQYF
cdr3_nt: TGTGCCAGCAGTTCTAACAGGGACGCGGAGACCCAGTACTTC
clone_size: many
v_call: TRBV28
d_call: .
j_call: TRBJ2-5

cdr3_aa: CASRPSGVVEQYF
cdr3_nt: TGTGCCAGCAGGCCGTCGGGGGTCGTGGAGCAGTACTTC
clone_size: many
v_call: TRBV2
d_call: .
j_call: TRBJ2-7

cdr3_aa: CASSYFRGHANYGYTF
cdr3_nt: TGTGCCAGCAGCTATTTCAGGGGGCACGCTAACTATGGCTACACCTTC
clone_size: .
v_call: TRBV7-9
d_call: TRBD1
j_call: TRBJ1-2

cdr3_aa: CASSLITSGGHYEQYF
cdr3_nt: TGTGCCAGCAGTCTAATAACTAGCGGGGGCCACTACGAGCAGTACTTC
clone_size: .
v_call: TRBV27
d_call: TRBD2
j_call: TRBJ2-7

cdr3_aa: CASSYRASSTNTGELFF
cdr3_nt: TGTGCCAGCAGTTACCGGGCATCGTCTACGAACACCGGGGAGCTGTTTTTT
clone_size: few
v_call: TRBV6-5
d_call: .
j_call: TRBJ2-2

cdr3_aa: CASRESSGPYNEQFF
cdr3_nt: TGTGCCAGCAGGGAATCTAGCGGGCCCTACAATGAGCAGTTCTTC
clone_size: few
v_call: TRBV3-1
d_call: TRBD2
j_call: TRBJ2-1

cdr3_aa: CASSPLGGDEKLFF
cdr3_nt: TGTGCCAGCAGTCCCCTGGGGGGGGATGAAAAACTGTTTTTT
clone_size: .
v_call: TRBV27
d_call: .
j_call: TRBJ1-4

cdr3_aa: CASSLGTGTQEAQYF
cdr3_nt: TGTGCCAGCAGCTTAGGGACAGGGACGCAAGAGGCCCAGTACTTC
clone_size: once
v_call: TRBV7-3
d_call: TRBD1
j_call: TRBJ2-5

cdr3_aa: CASSIVAGTPFGYTF
cdr3_nt: TGTGCCAGTAGTATAGTCGCAGGAACCCCCTTCGGCTACACCTTC
clone_size: .
v_call: TRBV19
d_call: .
j_call: TRBJ1-2

cdr3_aa: CASTEGFDTEAFF
cdr3_nt: TGCGCCAGTACCGAGGGCTTCGACACTGAAGCTTTCTTT
clone_size: many
v_call: TRBV5-1
d_call: .
j_call: TRBJ1-1

cdr3_aa: CATRGFNTGELFF
cdr3_nt: TGTGCCACCAGGGGTTTCAACACCGGGGAGCTGTTTTTT
clone_size: .
v_call: TRBV27
d_call: .
j_call: TRBJ2-2

cdr3_aa: CASSFPGSEKLFF
cdr3_nt: TGTGCCAGCAGTTTCCCAGGGAGTGAAAAACTGTTTTTT
clone_size: .
v_call: TRBV12-3/TRBV12-4
d_call: .
j_call: TRBJ1-4

cdr3_aa: CASTLSGRGELFF
cdr3_nt: TGTGCCAGTACCCTTAGCGGGCGCGGGGAGCTGTTTTTT
clone_size: .
v_call: TRBV19
d_call: TRBD2
j_call: TRBJ2-2

cdr3_aa: CSALGLAGFTDTQYF
cdr3_nt: TGCAGCGCTCTCGGACTAGCGGGGTTCACAGATACGCAGTATTTT
clone_size: .
v_call: TRBV29-1
d_call: TRBD2
j_call: TRBJ2-3

cdr3_aa: CASTALRDTEAFF
cdr3_nt: TGTGCCAGCACAGCTCTGAGGGACACTGAAGCTTTCTTT
clone_size: few
v_call: TRBV6-2/TRBV6-3
d_call: .
j_call: TRBJ1-1

cdr3_aa: CASSPRFRGDTEAFF
cdr3_nt: TGTGCCAGCAGTCCAAGGTTCCGAGGAGACACTGAAGCTTTCTTT
clone_size: .
v_call: TRBV14
d_call: .
j_call: TRBJ1-1

cdr3_aa: CASSLDSRGPTSHGYTF
cdr3_nt: TGCGCCAGCAGCTTGGACTCAAGGGGACCGACTTCCCATGGCTACACCTTC
clone_size: .
v_call: TRBV5-1
d_call: .
j_call: TRBJ1-2

cdr3_aa: CASSLRKDKRETQYF
cdr3_nt: TGTGCCAGCAGCTTAAGAAAGGACAAGCGGGAGACCCAGTACTTC
clone_size: many
v_call: TRBV7-8
d_call: .
j_call: TRBJ2-5

cdr3_aa: CASSLGQGANQPQHF
cdr3_nt: TGTGCCAGCAGTTTAGGACAGGGGGCAAATCAGCCCCAGCATTTT
clone_size: many
v_call: TRBV12-3/TRBV12-4
d_call: TRBD1
j_call: TRBJ1-5